This T cell receptor beta chain came from a study of T-cell memory formation after mild COVID-19. Study background: Largely donor-specific TCR clusters were found.

As regards this clonotype: No antigen is known for it.

In TCRdb, the 5' RACE reads were re-called with MiXCR into one record per CDR3 protein. The sample yields under 550,000 distinct CDR3 sequences, around a sixth seen once. Study-level results: The CD4+ clones that contracted clustered mainly within CM and EM, and the CD8+ clones concentrated in EMRA. Contracting clones from day 15 to 85 showed balanced CD4/CD8; later expanders favored CD4+. Some SARS-CoV-2-responding clones were already detected in memory before infection.

Sequenced input: PBMCs or a T cell subset sorted from them (not recorded which). This receptor was identified in an adult woman who had mild COVID-19 (a few samples of this study predate the infection). Cell type and time point are not known.

CDR3: CASSLRGAGGRAVYEQYF. CDR3 coding DNA: TGTGCCAGCAGCTTAAGGGGCGCGGGCGGGAGGGCCGTCTACGAGCAGTACTTC. The V gene is TRBV13, the J gene TRBJ2-7; TRBD2 agrees at 9 bases. The CDR3 is 18 amino acids. The germline V gene encodes CDR1 PRHDT and CDR2 FYEKMQ (reference sequence). V gave up 2 bases and J gave up 3 bases; unmatched junction bases: 14.